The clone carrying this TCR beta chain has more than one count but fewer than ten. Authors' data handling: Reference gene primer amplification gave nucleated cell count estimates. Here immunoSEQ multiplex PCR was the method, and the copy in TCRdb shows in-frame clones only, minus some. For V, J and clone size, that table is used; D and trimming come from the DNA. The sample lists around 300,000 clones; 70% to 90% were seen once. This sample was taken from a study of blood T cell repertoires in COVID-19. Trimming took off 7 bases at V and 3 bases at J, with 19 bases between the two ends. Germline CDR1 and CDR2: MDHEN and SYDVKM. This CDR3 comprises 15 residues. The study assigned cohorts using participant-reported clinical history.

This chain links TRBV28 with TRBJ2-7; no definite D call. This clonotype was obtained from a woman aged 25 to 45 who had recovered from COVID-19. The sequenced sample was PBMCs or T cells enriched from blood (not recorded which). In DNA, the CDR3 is TGTGCCAGCACCACACCAGGTCGCGTCCTCTACGAGCAGTACTTC. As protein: CASTTPGRVLYEQYF.